These 6 T cell receptor beta chains were all obtained from the same sample, sequenced in a study of T cell repertoires in cytomegalovirus infection. TCRdb analysed the reads with MiXCR anew, one entry per CDR3 protein. In the table there are fewer than 950,000 distinct CDR3 sequences, about 31% of which are singletons. No cognate antigen is known for these TCRs. The sample here was cultured CD8+ T cells from PBMCs, taken from culture after CMV antigen stimulation. The receptor set was obtained from a human donor in good health (CMV status not recorded). Some clones in this sample may be carry-over from other donors' samples.

V and J are TRBV10-3 and TRBJ1-1; D is ambiguous. From germline, CDR1 is ENHRY and CDR2 SYGVKD. Trimming left V 2 bases short and J 0 bases short, with 4 bases between. This CDR3 region has 13 residues. The CDR3 loop is CAISEKVNTEAFF. CDR3 sequence (DNA): TGTGCCATCAGTGAGAAGGTGAACACTGAAGCTTTCTTT.

This clonotype has more than one count but fewer than ten. The chain links TRBV11-2 to TRBJ2-1; TRBD2 agrees at 12 bases. This CDR3 is 16 amino acids long. Germline V gene lookup returns CDR1 SGHAT and CDR2 FQNNGV. The V segment lost 1 base and the J segment 8 bases; nucleotides outside the gene matches: 6. CDR3 nucleotides: TGTGCCAGCAGCTTAGGGACTAGCGGGGCGGGGGATGAGCAGTTCTTC. This codes for CASSLGTSGAGDEQFF.

This chain joins TRBV12-3 or TRBV12-4 and TRBJ2-7; 9 bases match TRBD1. The CDR3 is made up of 17 amino acids. With 3 bases clipped from V and 4 bases from J, the junction kept 13 bases outside the gene matches. In nucleotides, the CDR3 is TGTGCCAGCAGTTTCTCAATACCGGGACAGGGTCTGTACGAGCAGTACTTC. It yields the protein CASSFSIPGQGLYEQYF.

The chain carries TRBV29-1 and TRBJ1-3; no clear D. Trimming removed 7 bases from V and 3 bases from J, with 4 bases in between. This CDR3 spans 10 amino acids. Looked up from germline, CDR1 is SQVTM and CDR2 is ANQGSEA. Written as DNA, the CDR3 is TGCAGCGCAGTTGGAAACACCATATATTTT. The encoded protein is CSAVGNTIYF.

This clonotype was seen a handful of times. The V call is TRBV7-9, the J call TRBJ2-7; D might be TRBD1 or TRBD2, each matching 5 bases. V lost 3 bases, J lost 13 bases, and 16 bases lay in between. CDR1 and CDR2 from the germline V gene are SEHNR and FQNEAQ (reference sequence). The CDR3 is made up of 12 amino acids. CDR3 protein: CASSLKGDREYF. The CDR3 region has the DNA TGTGCCAGCAGCTTGAAAGGGGACCGGGAATACTTC.

This chain joins TRBV30 and TRBJ1-4, with a tentative D call TRBD1 (5 bases). CDR1 is GTSNPN and CDR2 is SVGIG in the germline V gene (reference sequence). The CDR3 covers 15 residues. V lost 1 base and J 5 bases, leaving 14 bases between the germline ends. CDR3 sequence: CAWSDRIGANEKLFF. The DNA for the CDR3 is TGTGCCTGGAGTGACCGGATCGGGGCGAATGAAAAACTGTTTTTT.